The 18 T cell receptor beta chains below come from one sample, sequenced in a study of OX40 agonist ivuxolimab in advanced cancers. Data came from immunoSEQ multiplex PCR; TCRdb stores just in-frame clones and leaves some out. The sample lists 65,000 to 90,000 clones; 70% to 90% were seen once. The specimen was CD4+ or CD8+ T cells sorted from blood, collected in a trial of the OX40 agonist ivuxolimab. These TCRs come from an adult with an advanced solid tumor such as melanoma, head and neck, liver or kidney cancer.

The chain uses TRBV6-6 and TRBJ1-3, with no clear D. This CDR3 is built from 15 residues. Trimming stripped 2 bases from V and 0 bases from J, with 8 bases between. Germline loops: CDR1 MNHNY, CDR2 SVGAGI (reference sequence). CDR3 residues: CASSYRRHSGNTIYF. The DNA for the CDR3 is TGTGCCAGCAGTTACAGGCGCCACTCTGGAAACACCATATATTTT.

The chain recombines TRBV9 with TRBJ2-7; 10 bases align to TRBD2. Germline values: CDR1 SGDLS, CDR2 YYNGEE. V was clipped by 0 bases and J by 4 bases; unmatched bases: 1. The length of the CDR3 is 14 residues. The CDR3: CASSVEAGGYEQYF. DNA for the CDR3: TGTGCCAGCAGCGTAGAAGCGGGGGGGTACGAGCAGTACTTC.

The chain is built from TRBV4-1 and TRBJ2-5; TRBD1 matches at 8 bases. Gene TRBJ2-7 matches the end of the DNA better, so the J call may be wrong. Germline CDR1 is MGHRA and CDR2 is YSYEKL. The CDR3 contains 13 residues. CDR3 protein: CASSPDRGYEQYF. The DNA of the CDR3 is TGCGCCAGCAGCCCTGACAGGGGCTACGAGCAGTACTTC.

The chain uses TRBV5-4 and TRBJ2-5; tentatively, D is TRBD1 or TRBD2 (5 bases each). Deletions cut 0 bases from V and 2 bases from J, with 17 bases between. The CDR3 is 17 residues long. Germline values: CDR1 SGHNT, CDR2 YYREEE (reference sequence). The CDR3 loop reads CASSLGNFLGGQETQYF. CDR3 DNA sequence: TGTGCCAGCAGCTTGGGGAACTTCCTTGGGGGACAAGAGACCCAGTACTTC.

This sequence joins TRBV15 and TRBJ2-7; D might be TRBD2 (5 bases). The CDR3 totals 15 residues. V was pared by 4 bases and J by 2 bases, with 15 bases between. Germline V gene lookup returns CDR1 LNHNV and CDR2 YYDKDF (reference sequence). The CDR3 region is CATSTGRSGAYEQYF. In DNA, the CDR3 is TGTGCCACCAGCACCGGACGGTCCGGGGCCTACGAGCAGTACTTC.

This chain links TRBV2 with TRBJ2-7, with a tentative D call TRBD2 (5 bases). Looked up from germline, CDR1 is SNHLY and CDR2 is FYNNEI. The CDR3 sequence is 15 residues long. Deletions cut 3 bases from V and 2 bases from J, with 14 bases between. The CDR3 loop reads CASSDSGISPYEQYF. The CDR3 DNA is TGTGCCAGCAGTGATTCCGGGATTTCCCCCTACGAGCAGTACTTC.

The V gene is TRBV2, the J gene TRBJ1-2; the D is unclear. CDR1 and CDR2 (germline): SNHLY, FYNNEI. V lost 3 bases to trimming and J lost 4 bases, with 12 bases between them. The CDR3 loop spans 14 amino acids. DNA of the CDR3: TGTGCCAGCAGTGACGAGGCAGCTTTCTATGGCTACACCTTC. This encodes CASSDEAAFYGYTF.

The chain employs TRBV7-2 and TRBJ1-1, with D perhaps matching TRBD1 (6 bases). CDR1 and CDR2 from the germline V gene are SGHTA and FQGNSA. The CDR3 covers 14 residues. V was trimmed by 5 bases and J by 1 base, leaving 11 bases between them. The CDR3, as DNA: TGTGCCAGCAGCATACCGGGACAGAACACTGAAGCTTTCTTT. Its translation: CASSIPGQNTEAFF.

The chain is built from TRBV6-6 and TRBJ1-1; the D gene is possibly TRBD1 (5 bases). Germline CDR1 reads MNHNY; CDR2 reads SVGAGI (reference sequence). The CDR3 is made up of 14 amino acids. The germline V and J ends were trimmed by 6 bases and 4 bases, with 15 bases remaining between them. CDR3 DNA sequence: TGTGCCAGCAGACCCCTCAGGGAAATCACTGAAGCTTTCTTT. Amino acids: CASRPLREITEAFF.

This clone was seen once. This chain links TRBV11-2 with TRBJ2-2, with D hard to call. Germline V gene data show CDR1 as SGHAT and CDR2 as FQNNGV. The CDR3 loop spans 14 amino acids. The V and J ends lost 0 bases and 7 bases respectively, with 9 bases between them. The CDR3 DNA reads TGTGCCAGCAGCTTAGAGCGGACCGGCGGGGAGCTGTTTTTT. This gives the protein CASSLERTGGELFF.

The V gene is TRBV10-3, the J gene TRBJ1-1; D not resolved. This CDR3 region has 15 residues. V was trimmed by 0 bases and J by 1 base, leaving 9 bases between them. Germline V gene sequence: CDR1 ENHRY, CDR2 SYGVKD. The CDR3 bases are TGTGCCATCAGTGAGTCGTGGGGTACGAACACTGAAGCTTTCTTT. As protein: CAISESWGTNTEAFF.

This sequence joins TRBV27 and TRBJ1-5, with TRBD1 identical over 8 bases. The trim removed 3 bases at V and 5 bases at J, leaving 6 bases unmatched. Germline lookup yields CDR1 MNHEY and CDR2 SMNVEV (reference sequence). This CDR3 comprises 15 residues. CDR3 protein: CASSLDREKDQPQHF. The CDR3 DNA reads TGTGCCAGCAGTTTGGACAGGGAAAAGGATCAGCCCCAGCATTTT.

The chain is built from TRBV6-5 and TRBJ1-1; D not resolved. The CDR3 length is 13 residues. Trimming left V 7 bases short and J 0 bases short, with 9 bases between. Germline V gene lookup returns CDR1 MNHEY and CDR2 SVGAGI. CDR3 amino acids: CASTQTLNTEAFF. As DNA, the CDR3 is TGTGCCAGCACACAGACATTGAACACTGAAGCTTTCTTT.

The chain combines TRBV6-5 with TRBJ2-3; weak D call: TRBD2 (6 bases). V lost 4 bases, J lost 1 base, and 12 bases lay in between. The CDR3 is 15 amino acids. The V gene's germline CDR1 is MNHEY and CDR2 SVGAGI. CDR3 sequence reads: CASSSFREGTDTQYF. The CDR3 bases are TGTGCCAGCAGTTCGTTCAGGGAGGGCACAGATACGCAGTATTTT.

The genes are TRBV7-9 and TRBJ2-7; D gene ambiguous. This CDR3 is built from 12 residues. The germline CDR1 and CDR2 sequences are SEHNR and FQNEAQ (reference sequence). The ends were cut back, 2 bases at V and 12 bases at J, with 14 bases in the middle. DNA of the CDR3: TGTGCCAGCAGCTTAATTTCGGGTGAACGGTACTTC. Encoded protein: CASSLISGERYF. The entire variable domain, with the rest obtained from reference TRBV7-9 and TRBJ2-7, is as follows: DTGVSQNPRHKITKRGQNVTFRCDPISEHNRLYWYRQTLGQGPEFLTYFQNEAQLEKSRLLSDRFSAERPKGSFSTLEIQRTEQGDSAMYLCASSLISGERYFGPGTRLTVT.

For the CDR3, the DNA is TGTGCCAGCAGACAGATAGGGGCCCGACAGGCCACCTACAATGAGCAGTTCTTC. Translating gives CASRQIGARQATYNEQFF. The genes are TRBV11-2 and TRBJ2-1, with TRBD1 as a possible D gene (6 bases). This CDR3 is built from 18 residues. The germline CDR1 and CDR2 sequences are SGHAT and FQNNGV. Trimming took 6 bases from V and 2 from J, leaving 23 bases between them.

The chain couples TRBV29-1 to TRBJ2-7, with D maybe TRBD2 (5 bases). Per the germline V gene, CDR1 is SQVTM and CDR2 is ANQGSEA. CDR3 size: 12 residues. V gave up 5 bases and J gave up 5 bases, with 13 bases separating them. The CDR3 here is CSVSGARNEQYF. DNA of the CDR3: TGCAGCGTTAGCGGAGCTAGGAACGAGCAGTACTTC.

The chain joins TRBV10-3 to TRBJ1-5, with a weak D call TRBD1 (5 bases). The CDR3 spans 14 residues. V was clipped by 2 bases and J by 0 bases, with 5 bases between them. Germline loops: CDR1 ENHRY, CDR2 SYGVKD. The CDR3 DNA reads TGTGCCATCAGTGAGGGGGGTAGCAATCAGCCCCAGCATTTT. This codes for CAISEGGSNQPQHF.